This is a list of T cell receptor beta chains from one sample in a study of blood T cells in healthy people across ages. TCRdb ran MiXCR on the 5' RACE reads and lists one entry per CDR3 protein. This table holds 800,000 to 950,000 distinct CDR3 sequences, around 46% found once. The sample taken for sequencing was blood. The receptors derive from a man aged 25 to 40 in good health. CDR3s include the opening cysteine and the closing phenylalanine or tryptophan. The D gene is left open where the match is weak. Only some rows state a clone size, as once, few, many or a class for expanded clones.

abundance	d_gene	v_gene	j_gene	CDR3aa	CDR3nt
.	.	TRBV20-1	TRBJ2-3	CSARPSRGLPGDTQYF	TGCAGTGCTAGACCCTCTAGGGGCCTGCCCGGAGATACGCAGTATTTT
.	.	TRBV4-1	TRBJ1-2	CASSREPGPGYGYTF	TGCGCCAGCAGCCGAGAACCCGGACCCGGCTATGGCTACACCTTC
.	.	TRBV21-1	TRBJ2-7	CASSKESRWASYFSYEQYF	TGTGCCAGCAGCAAAGAATCTCGGTGGGCTAGCTACTTCTCCTACGAGCAGTACTTC
few	.	TRBV4-2	TRBJ2-4	CASSQDRSGGPAKNIQYF	TGTGCCAGCAGCCAAGATCGGTCTGGGGGGCCGGCCAAAAACATTCAGTACTTC
.	.	TRBV6-2/TRBV6-3	TRBJ2-7	CASSYLHEPSEQYF	TGTGCCAGCAGTTACCTCCACGAGCCGAGCGAGCAGTACTTC
few	.	TRBV5-1	TRBJ2-1	CASSLGNSGNEQFF	TGCGCCAGCAGCTTGGGGAACAGCGGCAATGAGCAGTTCTTC
.	TRBD2	TRBV20-1	TRBJ2-1	CSARDQISGGIGEQFF	TGCAGTGCTAGAGATCAAATTAGCGGGGGGATAGGGGAGCAGTTCTTC
.	TRBD2	TRBV20-1	TRBJ2-5	CSAWTSAETQYF	TGCAGTGCGTGGACTAGCGCAGAGACCCAGTACTTC
.	TRBD1	TRBV6-2/TRBV6-3	TRBJ2-2	CASIRTGVGELFF	TGTGCCAGCATTAGGACAGGGGTCGGGGAGCTGTTTTTT
.	TRBD1	TRBV20-1	TRBJ1-5	CSAGSIGTGRVRPQHF	TGCAGTGCGGGTTCTATTGGGACAGGGAGAGTACGGCCCCAGCATTTT
once	.	TRBV28	TRBJ2-1	CASSLWAVSYNEQFF	TGTGCCAGCAGTTTGTGGGCGGTCTCCTACAATGAGCAGTTCTTC
.	.	TRBV6-1	TRBJ1-2	CASSVRTGINYGYTF	TGTGCCAGCAGTGTGAGAACCGGGATTAACTATGGCTACACCTTC
.	.	TRBV6-5	TRBJ1-1	CASSSPGEARTEAFF	TGTGCCAGCAGTTCCCCTGGGGAGGCAAGGACTGAAGCTTTCTTT
.	TRBD1	TRBV7-2	TRBJ2-3	CASSSQGVPDTQYF	TGTGCCAGCAGCTCGCAGGGGGTTCCAGATACGCAGTATTTT
few	.	TRBV6-1	TRBJ1-5	CASSESVNQPQHF	TGTGCCAGCAGTGAATCTGTCAATCAGCCCCAGCATTTT
.	.	TRBV20-1	TRBJ2-4	CSARDLTGSRNNEQYF	TGCAGTGCTAGAGACCTTACAGGGAGTCGGAACAATGAGCAGTACTTC
.	TRBD1	TRBV10-3	TRBJ2-3	CAISGTDASTDTQYF	TGTGCCATCAGCGGGACAGACGCTAGCACAGATACGCAGTATTTT
once	.	TRBV7-9	TRBJ2-7	CASSQKLVYEQYF	TGTGCCAGCAGCCAAAAGTTAGTCTACGAGCAGTACTTC
many	.	TRBV28	TRBJ1-2	CASSFGLAGYTF	TGTGCCAGCAGTTTCGGATTGGCTGGCTACACCTTC
.	.	TRBV7-8	TRBJ1-1	CASSGDGAGSTEAFF	TGTGCCAGCAGCGGAGATGGGGCTGGGAGCACTGAAGCTTTCTTT
many	.	TRBV5-1	TRBJ2-1	CASSLGQYNEQFF	TGCGCCAGCAGCTTGGGACAGTACAATGAGCAGTTCTTC
.	TRBD1	TRBV28	TRBJ1-2	CASSSFQGAGGYTF	TGTGCCAGCAGTTCTTTTCAGGGGGCTGGTGGCTACACCTTC
few	.	TRBV18	TRBJ2-1	CASSPDSGNYNEQFF	TGTGCCAGCTCACCGGACAGTGGTAATTACAATGAGCAGTTCTTC
.	TRBD2	TRBV4-2	TRBJ2-3	CASSQEMRGAASTDTQYF	TGTGCCAGCAGCCAAGAGATGCGGGGGGCCGCTAGCACAGATACGCAGTATTTT
many	.	TRBV27	TRBJ2-7	CASSLSGAAYEQYF	TGTGCCAGCAGTTTATCTGGGGCAGCCTACGAGCAGTACTTC
.	TRBD2	TRBV4-1	TRBJ2-7	CASSQELAGGIAEQYF	TGCGCCAGCAGCCAGGAACTAGCGGGGGGGATTGCCGAGCAGTACTTC
.	TRBD2	TRBV20-1	TRBJ2-5	CSAGGTSGGKTQYF	TGCAGTGCGGGGGGGACTAGCGGGGGAAAGACCCAGTACTTC
.	.	TRBV11-3	TRBJ2-1	CASSLEAGLEQFF	TGTGCCAGCAGCTTAGAGGCAGGCCTGGAGCAGTTCTTC
few	.	TRBV20-1	TRBJ1-2	CSARTGQGYTF	TGTAGTGCTAGAACAGGCCAGGGCTACACCTTC
.	.	TRBV4-3	TRBJ1-1	CASSQDRGRLANTEAFF	TGCGCCAGCAGCCAAGACCGGGGACGGCTAGCGAACACTGAAGCTTTCTTT
.	.	TRBV5-1	TRBJ2-6	CVSSSTPSGANVLTF	TGCGTCAGCAGCTCTACCCCCTCTGGGGCCAACGTCCTGACTTTC
once	.	TRBV24-1	TRBJ2-7	CATSVGGSTYEQYF	TGTGCCACCAGTGTAGGCGGGTCGACCTACGAGCAGTACTTC
.	.	TRBV7-9	TRBJ2-3	CASSLADSQDTQYF	TGTGCCAGCAGCTTAGCTGACAGCCAAGATACGCAGTATTTT
many	.	TRBV15	TRBJ1-4	CATSREVSEKLFF	TGTGCCACCAGCAGAGAGGTTTCGGAAAAACTGTTTTTT
.	.	TRBV4-1	TRBJ1-4	CASSQESTGELFF	TGCGCCAGCAGCCAAGAATCGACAGGTGAACTGTTTTTT
.	.	TRBV30	TRBJ2-7	CAWSDWSEQYF	TGTGCCTGGAGTGATTGGAGCGAGCAGTACTTC
.	.	TRBV4-1	TRBJ2-1	CASSQEPPPRTANNEQFF	TGCGCCAGCAGCCAAGAGCCCCCCCCGCGGACCGCGAACAATGAGCAGTTCTTC
many	.	TRBV12-3/TRBV12-4	TRBJ2-5	CASSLGDQETQYF	TGTGCCAGCAGTTTGGGCGACCAAGAGACCCAGTACTTC
few	.	TRBV18	TRBJ2-7	CASSPGYYEQYF	TGTGCCAGCTCACCGGGATACTACGAGCAGTACTTC
few	TRBD2	TRBV20-1	TRBJ2-5	CSARDPGLAGEQETQYF	TGCAGTGCTAGAGATCCCGGACTAGCGGGGGAACAAGAGACCCAGTACTTC
.	TRBD1	TRBV30	TRBJ2-6	CAWDRGTGADVLTF	TGTGCCTGGGACAGGGGGACTGGGGCCGACGTCCTGACTTTC
.	.	TRBV13	TRBJ2-7	CASSLKVLNYEQYF	TGTGCCAGCTCCTTGAAGGTCCTAAACTACGAGCAGTACTTC
.	TRBD2	TRBV15	TRBJ2-3	CATRDGTRSSTDTQYF	TGTGCCACGCGGGACGGGACTAGATCTAGCACAGATACGCAGTATTTT
.	TRBD1	TRBV3-1	TRBJ2-7	CASSHSGTGTYEQYF	TGTGCCAGCAGCCATTCCGGGACAGGGACCTACGAGCAGTACTTC
.	.	TRBV9	TRBJ2-1	CASSPLALHNNEQFF	TGTGCCAGCAGCCCCCTAGCGCTTCATAACAATGAGCAGTTCTTC
.	.	TRBV29-1	TRBJ2-5	CSGGETRYF	TGCAGCGGGGGCGAGACCCGGTACTTC
.	.	TRBV7-6	TRBJ2-7	CASGSPINYEQYF	TGTGCCAGCGGATCACCAATTAACTACGAGCAGTACTTC
.	.	TRBV7-9	TRBJ1-1	CASTETGFFTEVFF	TGTGCCAGCACCGAAACAGGGTTCTTTACTGAAGTTTTCTTT
few	.	TRBV15	TRBJ2-5	CATSRDNPRHQETQYF	TGTGCCACCAGCAGAGATAATCCCAGGCACCAAGAGACCCAGTACTTC